This T cell receptor beta chain was profiled in a study of PD-L1 blockade in urothelial cancer. Study summary: Median T cell yield per blood sample was over 140,000 cells.

Between the trimmed V and J ends, which lost 4 bases and 6 bases, there was a span of 26 bases. Germline V gene sequence: CDR1 SGHKS, CDR2 YYEKEE (reference sequence). The CDR3 is 17 amino acids. This table comes from immunoSEQ multiplex PCR, and its TCRdb copy is limited to in-frame clones, with some not included. The data hold some 120,000 clones, with around 89% observed a single time. Study-wide points: Tumor-associated clones in the blood of durable-benefit patients grew more at 3 weeks.

Notes on this clone: Antigen: not known.

Regarding time point: peripheral blood 6 weeks after treatment start. Sample numbers ranged from 1 to 8 per patient, encompassing pretreatment and on-treatment collections. The sequence was collected from a man aged 55-75 years with urothelial cancer. The sample was PBMCs, taken around atezolizumab (anti-PD-L1) treatment. The chain joins TRBV5-5 to TRBJ2-7; D is possibly TRBD1 (6 bases). This CDR3 reads CASSTGRLRDTPPEQYF. The CDR3 region has the DNA TGTGCCAGCAGCACGGGCCGCCTACGGGACACACCCCCCGAGCAGTACTTC.